A single sample is the source of the 18 T cell receptor beta chains below, sequenced in a study of cytomegalovirus exposure and HLA in healthy donors. The PCR ran on 60 Vbeta and 13 Jbeta primers. TCRdb keeps only in-frame clones here, not all; method: immunoSEQ multiplex PCR. The sample contains more than 95,000 clones, roughly 15% of which appear only once. Source material: PBMCs. These receptors all stem from a female donor in good health and CMV-seronegative.

This chain connects TRBV4-2 to TRBJ1-4, with D possibly being TRBD1 (6 bases). From germline, CDR1 is LGHNA and CDR2 YNFKEQ. This CDR3 is built from 15 residues. V was shortened by 4 bases and J by 5 bases, with 14 bases between the two germline ends. The CDR3 DNA reads TGTGCCAGCAGCCGAGTAGGGGGTGTAAATGAAAAACTGTTTTTT. It codes for CASSRVGGVNEKLFF.

The J gene is TRBJ2-5, the V gene TRBV13; 7 nucleotides line up with TRBD2. J was trimmed by 2 bases and V by 4 bases; bases with no gene match: 10. The CDR3 totals 16 residues. The germline gives CDR1 PRHDT, CDR2 FYEKMQ (reference sequence). The DNA for the CDR3 is TGTGCCAGCAGCTCCGCGTCCGGGACTAATCAAGAGACCCAGTACTTC. As protein: CASSSASGTNQETQYF.

Details on this clone: One end of the junction varies from germline; a read error may be responsible. The chain links TRBV20-1 to TRBJ2-7, with 7 bases aligning to TRBD2. The CDR3 has 10 amino acids. In germline, CDR1 is DFQATT, CDR2 SNEGSKA (reference sequence). The CDR3 loop reads CSAPTSRPSF. The CDR3 DNA sequence: TGCAGTGCCCCGACTAGCCGACCTAGTTTC.

This chain joins TRBV4-3 and TRBJ2-5; the match to TRBD2 covers 8 bases. The J call could be wrong; TRBJ2-7 is a better fit for the DNA end. CDR1 and CDR2 from the germline V gene are LGHNA and YSLEER. The CDR3 covers 16 residues. The CDR3 DNA is TGCGCCAGCAGCCCGGAGCCACGGGGGGGCAACTACGAGCAGTACTTC. It yields the protein CASSPEPRGGNYEQYF.

Only a few counts were recorded for this clone. V is TRBV19 and J is TRBJ1-6, with D hard to call. The CDR3 is made up of 16 amino acids. The V end lost 4 bases, the J end lost 0 bases, and 10 bases lay between the germline ends. Per germline, CDR1 LNHDA and CDR2 SQIVND (reference sequence). The CDR3, as DNA: TGTGCCAGTAGTACCATTTCGGGCTCCTATAATTCACCCCTCCACTTT. Protein product: CASSTISGSYNSPLHF.

This clone was found a few times. This rearrangement joins TRBV5-1 to TRBJ1-5, with unresolved D. The CDR3 contains 13 residues. Trimming removed 0 bases from V and 5 bases from J, with 6 bases in between. Germline V gene lookup returns CDR1 SGHRS and CDR2 YFSETQ. CDR3 region: CASSLDGDQPQHF. CDR3 bases: TGCGCCAGCAGCTTGGACGGGGATCAGCCCCAGCATTTT. The whole variable domain, filled in from reference TRBV5-1 and TRBJ1-5, reads KAGVTQTPRYLIKTRGQQVTLSCSPISGHRSVSWYQQTPGQGLQFLFEYFSETQRNKGNFPGRFSGRQFSNSRSEMNVSTLELGDSALYLCASSLDGDQPQHFGDGTRLSIL.

V is TRBV5-1 and J is TRBJ1-2; no definite D call. V lost 3 bases and J 8 bases, leaving 8 bases between the germline ends. This CDR3 is built from 11 residues. CDR1 is SGHRS and CDR2 is YFSETQ in the germline V gene. CDR3 nucleotides: TGCGCCAGCAGCTCCGGCGGGGGCTACACCTTC. Amino acid sequence: CASSSGGGYTF.

The table lists this clone with a few counts. The chain joins TRBV18 to TRBJ1-2, with 9 positions matching TRBD1. CDR1 and CDR2 (germline): KGHSH, LQKENI. The CDR3 extends over 14 amino acids. J gave up 6 bases and V 3 bases, and 5 bases lay outside the gene matches. In nucleotides, the CDR3 is TGTGCCAGCTCACCGGGACAGGGCCTCGATGGCTACACCTTC. This gives the protein CASSPGQGLDGYTF.

Of note for this clone: Mismatch with germline at one junction end may stem from a read error. The CDR3 here is CAWSPGDSFHYGQYF. The CDR3 DNA sequence: TGTGCCTGGAGCCCGGGAGACAGTTTCCACTACGGGCAGTACTTC. The chain combines TRBV30 with TRBJ2-7; D might be TRBD2 (6 bases). Germline V gene data show CDR1 as GTSNPN and CDR2 as SVGIG (reference sequence). This CDR3 region has 15 residues.

The sample holds a few counts of this clone. J is TRBJ1-4 and V is TRBV14, with 8 bases matching TRBD1. V lost 4 bases and J lost 8; bases outside the gene matches: 9. Per germline, CDR1 SGHDN and CDR2 FVKESK. The CDR3 has 15 residues. The CDR3 sequence is CASSPSGTGYEKLFF. DNA for the CDR3: TGTGCCAGCAGCCCGTCCGGGACAGGATACGAAAAACTGTTTTTT. Full variable domain (missing parts from reference TRBV14 and TRBJ1-4): EAGVTQFPSHSVIEKGQTVTLRCDPISGHDNLYWYRRVMGKEIKFLLHFVKESKQDESGMPNNRFLAERTGGTYSTLKVQPAELEDSGVYFCASSPSGTGYEKLFFGSGTQLSVL.

V gene TRBV5-1 combines with J gene TRBJ2-7; TRBD2 aligns across 14 bases. The CDR3 has 18 residues. Per germline, CDR1 SGHRS and CDR2 YFSETQ. V trimming: 4 bases; J trimming: 0 bases; junction bases outside the gene matches: 9. This chain's CDR3 is CASSPGLAGEGTSYEQYF. CDR3 nucleotide sequence: TGCGCCAGCAGCCCGGGACTAGCGGGAGAAGGGACCTCCTACGAGCAGTACTTC.

The V call is TRBV19, the J call TRBJ2-5; 10 nucleotides align to TRBD1. In germline, CDR1 is LNHDA, CDR2 SQIVND (reference sequence). This CDR3 has 15 residues. V dropped 3 bases and J dropped 5; count of bases not matched to a gene: 6. This chain's CDR3 is CASSIRQGALETQYF. In DNA, the CDR3 is TGTGCCAGTAGTATCCGACAGGGGGCGCTTGAGACCCAGTACTTC.

This clone has more than one count but fewer than ten. The chain carries TRBV6-1 and TRBJ1-2; D is possibly TRBD1 (5 bases). The CDR3 spans 14 residues. In germline, CDR1 is MNHNS, CDR2 SASEGT. V was trimmed by 0 bases and J by 8 bases, leaving 13 bases between them. CDR3 loop: CASSEAQSGYGYTF. DNA of the CDR3: TGTGCCAGCAGTGAAGCGCAGTCAGGGTACGGCTACACCTTC.

The chain uses TRBV5-5 and TRBJ1-2; 7 positions match TRBD1. The ends lost 3 bases at V and 1 base at J; junction bases unmatched: 6. The CDR3 contains 15 residues. The germline CDR1 and CDR2 sequences are SGHKS and YYEKEE (reference sequence). The CDR3 coding sequence is TGTGCCAGCAGCTCTACGGGACAGAGTAACTATGGCTACACCTTC. As protein: CASSSTGQSNYGYTF.

This clone was recorded a few times. V gene TRBV2 combines with J gene TRBJ1-1, with TRBD1 identical over 9 bases. The CDR3 totals 15 residues. The germline gives CDR1 SNHLY, CDR2 FYNNEI. The junction had 4 bases not matched to a gene; V was cut back by 4 bases and J by 1 base. The CDR3 nucleotides read TGTGCCAGCAGTGCAGGACAGGGGAGGAACACTGAAGCTTTCTTT. Translated: CASSAGQGRNTEAFF.

This clone was found a few times. This chain joins TRBV28 and TRBJ1-4, with 9 nucleotides matching TRBD1. Per germline, CDR1 MDHEN and CDR2 SYDVKM. This CDR3 spans 14 amino acids. Trimming took 5 bases from V and 7 from J; bases not matched to a gene: 5. This chain's CDR3 is CASSGQGILEKLFF. The CDR3, as DNA: TGTGCCAGCAGTGGACAGGGGATCCTTGAAAAACTGTTTTTT.

This clone appeared a few times. The chain employs TRBV6-5 and TRBJ1-6; perhaps TRBD1 as D (5 bases). The ends were cut back, 6 bases at V and 8 bases at J, with 14 bases in the middle. Germline V gene sequence: CDR1 MNHEY, CDR2 SVGAGI. The CDR3 length is 14 residues. The CDR3 protein is CASSAGVLYSPLHF. The CDR3 DNA follows: TGTGCCAGCAGCGCGGGGGTCCTATATTCACCCCTCCACTTT.

This clone was observed a handful of times. The chain joins TRBV7-9 to TRBJ2-7; TRBD1 might be the D (5 bases). The length of the CDR3 is 13 residues. The V end was cut by 2 bases, the J end by 5 bases, with 10 bases between. Germline loops: CDR1 SEHNR, CDR2 FQNEAQ (reference sequence). In DNA form, the CDR3 reads TGTGCCAGCAGCTTACAGGGTTCCCACGAGCAGTACTTC. Residues: CASSLQGSHEQYF.